Each of the 12 T cell receptor beta chains below was sequenced from the same sample in a study of blood T cell repertoires in COVID-19. The protocol was immunoSEQ multiplex PCR, while the TCRdb copy is restricted to in-frame clones and leaves out a portion. The data contain fewer than 250,000 clones, approximately 73% of them singletons. The sequencing sample was made of PBMCs or T cells enriched from blood (not recorded which). Receptor source: a woman aged 45 to 65 with acute COVID-19.

The chain carries TRBV5-4 and TRBJ2-5, with a weak D call TRBD1 (6 bases). Germline V gene sequence: CDR1 SGHNT, CDR2 YYREEE (reference sequence). Trimming stripped 5 bases from V and 3 bases from J, with 11 bases between. The CDR3 is 13 amino acids. Here the CDR3 DNA reads TGTGCCAGCAGGGGGGCTGGAGAAGAGACCCAGTACTTC. Encoded protein: CASRGAGEETQYF.

This clone was counted once. The rearrangement joins TRBV30 to TRBJ1-3; no firm D call. The ends were cut back, 2 bases at V and 0 bases at J, with 11 bases in the middle. Germline CDR1 reads GTSNPN; CDR2 reads SVGIG (reference sequence). This CDR3 region has 15 residues. Written as DNA, the CDR3 is TGTGCCTGGAGTCCCGCAGGATCCTCTGGAAACACCATATATTTT. This translates into CAWSPAGSSGNTIYF.

The chain employs TRBV2 and TRBJ1-1; D perhaps matches TRBD1 (5 bases). Germline V lookup: CDR1 SNHLY, CDR2 FYNNEI. CDR3 length equals 13 residues. V was cut by 5 bases and J by 1 base, with 8 bases left in between. The CDR3 DNA is TGTGCCAGCAGTATTGACAGGAACACTGAAGCTTTCTTT. Protein: CASSIDRNTEAFF. The full variable domain, with the rest looked up from reference TRBV2 and TRBJ1-1, is EPEVTQTPSHQVTQMGQEVILRCVPISNHLYFYWYRQILGQKVEFLVSFYNNEISEKSEIFDDQFSVERPDGSNFTLKIRSTKLEDSAMYFCASSIDRNTEAFFGQGTRLTVV.

The chain employs TRBV24-1 and TRBJ2-1, with a tentative D call TRBD2 (6 bases). Per the germline V gene, CDR1 is KGHDR and CDR2 is SFDVKD. CDR3 length equals 14 residues. Trimming pared 1 base from V and 6 bases from J, leaving 9 bases between. The CDR3 DNA reads as TGTGCCACCAGTGATTTAGGAGGGCGCAATGAGCAGTTCTTC. As protein: CATSDLGGRNEQFF.

The chain employs TRBV6-2 or TRBV6-3 and TRBJ2-7; 8 positions agree with TRBD1. Trimming removed 5 bases from V and 2 bases from J; junction bases left unmatched: 8. Per germline, CDR1 MNHEY and CDR2 SVGEGT. The CDR3 contains 15 residues. The CDR3 DNA reads TGTGCCAGCAGTCCCTCCGGGACAGGTACCTACGAGCAGTACGTC. It is translated as CASSPSGTGTYEQYV.

The chain has TRBV2 and TRBJ2-7; a possible D gene is TRBD1 (6 bases). The CDR3 spans 11 residues. Germline values: CDR1 SNHLY, CDR2 FYNNEI. CDR3 coding DNA: TGTGCCAGCAGTGAATCGCAGGGACAAATCGTC. Its protein is CASSESQGQIV.

Only a few counts were recorded for this clone. The genes are TRBV7-2 and TRBJ2-3; 14 bases are shared with TRBD2. This CDR3 has 16 amino acids. J lost 8 bases, V lost 5 bases, and 9 bases had no gene match. The germline CDR1 and CDR2 sequences are SGHTA and FQGNSA. In DNA, the CDR3 is TGTGCCAGCAGCCTAATGACTAGCGGGGGGGCAGGTACGCAGTATTTT. Protein: CASSLMTSGGAGTQYF.

V is TRBV2 and J is TRBJ2-2, with 8 bases identical to TRBD1. CDR1 is SNHLY, CDR2 FYNNEI, per germline. The trim removed 5 bases at V and 6 bases at J, leaving 5 bases unmatched. The CDR3 loop spans 14 amino acids. CDR3 sequence: CASSPDRVPGELFF. The CDR3 nucleotides read TGTGCCAGCAGTCCGGACAGGGTGCCCGGGGAGCTGTTTTTT.

This clone was seen just once. J is TRBJ1-5 and V is TRBV6-5; 7 nucleotides align to TRBD1. Germline CDR1 reads MNHEY; CDR2 reads SVGAGI. The junction had 3 bases not matched to a gene; V was cut back by 6 bases and J by 7 bases. This CDR3 spans 12 amino acids. CDR3 nucleotide sequence: TGTGCCAGCAGCGGCAGGGGGCAGCCCCAGCATTTT. Protein: CASSGRGQPQHF.

The chain has TRBV3-1 (or the pseudogene TRBV3-2) and TRBJ2-3; 12 bases fit TRBD2. Germline lookup yields CDR1 LGHDT and CDR2 YNNKEL (reference sequence). V was clipped by 2 bases and J by 6 bases; unmatched bases: 6. The CDR3 sequence is 16 residues long. The CDR3, as DNA: TGTGCCAGCAGCCAAAGACTAGCGGGGGCAGGGGATACGCAGTATTTT. It encodes CASSQRLAGAGDTQYF.

This chain connects TRBV27 to TRBJ2-7; TRBD1 matches 7 bases. V was pared by 7 bases and J by 3 bases, with 15 bases of the junction left unmatched. There are 16 residues in the CDR3. Looked up from germline, CDR1 is MNHEY and CDR2 is SMNVEV (reference sequence). The DNA for the CDR3 is TGTGCCAGCAACTCTTCCCGGGACAGTAAATGCTACGAGCAGTACGTC. Translation gives CASNSSRDSKCYEQYV.

The CDR3 spells CASTILTGKDGYTF. The CDR3, as DNA: TGTGCCAGTACCATTCTGACAGGGAAGGACGGCTACACCTTC. The chain carries TRBV19 and TRBJ1-2; 7 bases are a match to TRBD1. Germline V CDR1 and CDR2: LNHDA, SQIVND (reference sequence). J lost 8 bases, V lost 7 bases, and 13 bases had no gene match. CDR3 length: 14 residues.